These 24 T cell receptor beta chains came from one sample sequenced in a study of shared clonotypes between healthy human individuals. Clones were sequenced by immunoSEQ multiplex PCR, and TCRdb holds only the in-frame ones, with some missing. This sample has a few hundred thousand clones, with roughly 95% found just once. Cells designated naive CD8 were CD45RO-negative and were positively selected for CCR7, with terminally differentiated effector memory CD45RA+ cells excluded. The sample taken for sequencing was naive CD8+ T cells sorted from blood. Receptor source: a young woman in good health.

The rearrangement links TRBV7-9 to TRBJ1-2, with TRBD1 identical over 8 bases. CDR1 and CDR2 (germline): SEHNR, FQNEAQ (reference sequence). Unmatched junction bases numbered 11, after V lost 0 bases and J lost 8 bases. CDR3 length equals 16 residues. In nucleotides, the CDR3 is TGTGCCAGCAGCTTAGCGGAGACAGGGGATGCCGTCGGCTACACCTTC. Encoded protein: CASSLAETGDAVGYTF.

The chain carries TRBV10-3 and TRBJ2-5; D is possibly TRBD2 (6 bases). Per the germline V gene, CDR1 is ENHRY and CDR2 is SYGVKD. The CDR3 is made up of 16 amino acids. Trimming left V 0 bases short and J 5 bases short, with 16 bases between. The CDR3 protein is CAISESVAAGTETQYF. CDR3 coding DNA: TGTGCCATCAGTGAGTCGGTGGCCGCGGGGACGGAGACCCAGTACTTC.

The CDR3 DNA follows: TGTGCCAGCACCCCCGTCGGGGTTATGAGCTACGAGCAGTACTTC. Translating gives CASTPVGVMSYEQYF. J is TRBJ2-7 and V is TRBV11-2, with a weak D call TRBD2 (5 bases). Trimming stripped 7 bases from V and 3 bases from J, with 19 bases between. CDR1 and CDR2 from the germline V gene are SGHAT and FQNNGV. This CDR3 is 15 amino acids long. The whole variable domain, filled in from reference TRBV11-2 and TRBJ2-7, reads EAGVAQSPRYKIIEKRQSVAFWCNPISGHATLYWYQQILGQGPKLLIQFQNNGVVDDSQLPKDRFSAERLKGVDSTLKIQPAKLEDSAVYLCASTPVGVMSYEQYFGPGTRLTVT.

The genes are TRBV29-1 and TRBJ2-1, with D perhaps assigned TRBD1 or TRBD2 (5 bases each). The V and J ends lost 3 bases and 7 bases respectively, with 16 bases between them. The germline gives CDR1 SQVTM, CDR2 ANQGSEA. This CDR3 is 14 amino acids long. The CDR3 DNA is TGCAGCGTTGAGGGGGAAGTTAGTACGAATGAGCAGTTCTTC. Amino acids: CSVEGEVSTNEQFF.

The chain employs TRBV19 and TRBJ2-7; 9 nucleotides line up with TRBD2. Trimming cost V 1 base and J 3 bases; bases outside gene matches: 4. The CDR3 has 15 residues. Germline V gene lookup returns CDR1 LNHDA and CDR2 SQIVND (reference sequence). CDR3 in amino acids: CASSIGVAGDYEQYF. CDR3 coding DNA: TGTGCCAGTAGTATAGGAGTAGCGGGAGACTACGAGCAGTACTTC.

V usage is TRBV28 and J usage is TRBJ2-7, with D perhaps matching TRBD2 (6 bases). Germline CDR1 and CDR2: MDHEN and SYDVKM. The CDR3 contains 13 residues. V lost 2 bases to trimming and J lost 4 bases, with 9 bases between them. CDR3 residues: CASSLVRDYEQYF. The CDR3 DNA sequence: TGTGCCAGCAGTTTAGTGCGGGATTACGAGCAGTACTTC.

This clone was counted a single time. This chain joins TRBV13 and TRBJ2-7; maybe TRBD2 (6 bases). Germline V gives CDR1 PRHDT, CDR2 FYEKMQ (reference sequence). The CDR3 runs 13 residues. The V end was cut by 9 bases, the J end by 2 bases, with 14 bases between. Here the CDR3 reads CASTAGGTYEQYF. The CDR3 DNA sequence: TGTGCCAGTACAGCGGGCGGTACCTACGAGCAGTACTTC. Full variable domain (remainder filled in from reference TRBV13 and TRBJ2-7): AAGVIQSPRHLIKEKRETATLKCYPIPRHDTVYWYQQGPGQDPQFLISFYEKMQSDKGSIPDRFSAQQFSDYHSELNMSSLELGDSALYFCASTAGGTYEQYFGPGTRLTVT.

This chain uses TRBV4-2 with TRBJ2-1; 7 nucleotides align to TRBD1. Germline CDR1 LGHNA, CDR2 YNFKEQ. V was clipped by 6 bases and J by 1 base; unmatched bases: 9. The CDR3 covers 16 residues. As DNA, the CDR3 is TGTGCCAGCAGTTTCGGGACAGTTGTTTCCTACAATGAGCAGTTCTTC. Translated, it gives CASSFGTVVSYNEQFF.

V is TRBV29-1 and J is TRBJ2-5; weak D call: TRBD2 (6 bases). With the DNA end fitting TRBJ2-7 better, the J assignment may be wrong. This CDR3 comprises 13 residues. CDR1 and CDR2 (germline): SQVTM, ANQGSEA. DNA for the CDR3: TGCAGCGTTGAAGACGGGAGCGCCTACGAGCAGTACTTC. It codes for CSVEDGSAYEQYF.

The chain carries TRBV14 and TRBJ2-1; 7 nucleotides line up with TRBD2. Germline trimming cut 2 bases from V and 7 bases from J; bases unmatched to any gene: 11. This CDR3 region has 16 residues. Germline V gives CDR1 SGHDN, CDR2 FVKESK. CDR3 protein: CASSQIRSGTANEQFF. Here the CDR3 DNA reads TGTGCCAGCAGCCAAATTCGGAGCGGGACCGCGAATGAGCAGTTCTTC. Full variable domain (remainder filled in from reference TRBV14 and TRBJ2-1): EAGVTQFPSHSVIEKGQTVTLRCDPISGHDNLYWYRRVMGKEIKFLLHFVKESKQDESGMPNNRFLAERTGGTYSTLKVQPAELEDSGVYFCASSQIRSGTANEQFFGPGTRLTVL.

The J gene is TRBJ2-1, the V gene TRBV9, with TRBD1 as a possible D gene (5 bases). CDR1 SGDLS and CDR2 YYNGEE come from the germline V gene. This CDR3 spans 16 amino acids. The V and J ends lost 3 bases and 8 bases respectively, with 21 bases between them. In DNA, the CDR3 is TGTGCCAGCAGCGCCCAGGGCCGTGGGCTAGGAGATGAGCAGTTCTTC. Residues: CASSAQGRGLGDEQFF.

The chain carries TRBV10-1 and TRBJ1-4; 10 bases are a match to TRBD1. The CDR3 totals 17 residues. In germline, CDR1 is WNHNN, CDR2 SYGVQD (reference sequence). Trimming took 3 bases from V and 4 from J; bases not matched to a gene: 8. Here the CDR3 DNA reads TGCGCCAGCAGTGACGGGACAGGGGCGTCCCATAATGAAAAACTGTTTTTT. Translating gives CASSDGTGASHNEKLFF.

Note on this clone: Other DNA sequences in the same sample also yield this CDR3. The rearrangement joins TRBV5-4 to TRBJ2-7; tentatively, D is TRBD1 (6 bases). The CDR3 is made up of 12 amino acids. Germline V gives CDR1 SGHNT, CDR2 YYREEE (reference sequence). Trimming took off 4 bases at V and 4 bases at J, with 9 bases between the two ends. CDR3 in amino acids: CASSTQGYEQYF. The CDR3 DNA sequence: TGTGCCAGCAGCACACAGGGTTACGAGCAGTACTTC.

The CDR3 here is CAISGGGASYEQYF. In DNA form, the CDR3 reads TGTGCCATCAGTGGGGGGGGCGCGTCCTACGAGCAGTACTTC. The V gene is TRBV10-3, the J gene TRBJ2-7, with D possibly being TRBD2 (7 bases). CDR1 and CDR2 from the germline V gene are ENHRY and SYGVKD. With 4 bases removed from V and 1 base from J, the gap between germline ends came to 11 bases. The CDR3 totals 14 residues.

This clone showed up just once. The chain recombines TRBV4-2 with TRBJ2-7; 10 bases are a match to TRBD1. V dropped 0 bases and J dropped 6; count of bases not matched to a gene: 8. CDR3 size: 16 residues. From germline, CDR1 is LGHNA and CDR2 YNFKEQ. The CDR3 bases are TGTGCCAGCAGCCAAGATACCGGGACAGGGGTACGCGAGCAGTACTTC. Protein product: CASSQDTGTGVREQYF.

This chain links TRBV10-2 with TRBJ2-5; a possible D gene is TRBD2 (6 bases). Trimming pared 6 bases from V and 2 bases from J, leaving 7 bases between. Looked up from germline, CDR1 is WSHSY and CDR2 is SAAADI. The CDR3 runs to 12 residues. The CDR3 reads CASRGLQETQYF. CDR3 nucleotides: TGCGCCAGCAGGGGACTTCAAGAGACCCAGTACTTC.

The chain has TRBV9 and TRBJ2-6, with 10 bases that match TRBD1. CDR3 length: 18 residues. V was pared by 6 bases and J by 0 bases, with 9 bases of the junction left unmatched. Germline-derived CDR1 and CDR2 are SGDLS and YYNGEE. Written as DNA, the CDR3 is TGTGCCAGCACACCTGGACAGGGGGGTCTCTCTGGGGCCAACGTCCTGACTTTC. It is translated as CASTPGQGGLSGANVLTF.

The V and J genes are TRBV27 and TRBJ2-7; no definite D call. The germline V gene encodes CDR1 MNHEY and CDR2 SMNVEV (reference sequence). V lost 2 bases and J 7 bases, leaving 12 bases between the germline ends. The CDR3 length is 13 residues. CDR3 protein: CASSLRAVREQYF. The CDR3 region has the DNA TGTGCCAGCAGTTTAAGGGCAGTGAGGGAGCAGTACTTC.

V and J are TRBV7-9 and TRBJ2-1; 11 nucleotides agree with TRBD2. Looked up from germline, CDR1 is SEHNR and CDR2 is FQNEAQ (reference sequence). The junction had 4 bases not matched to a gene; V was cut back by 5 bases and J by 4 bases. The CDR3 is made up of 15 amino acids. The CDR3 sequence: CASSAGLAEYNEQFF. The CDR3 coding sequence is TGTGCCAGCAGCGCGGGACTAGCGGAATACAATGAGCAGTTCTTC.

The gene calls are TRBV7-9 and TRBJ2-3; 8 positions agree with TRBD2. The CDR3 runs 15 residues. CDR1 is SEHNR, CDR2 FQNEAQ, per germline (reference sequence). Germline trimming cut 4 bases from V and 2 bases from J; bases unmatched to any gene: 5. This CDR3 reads CASSSIAGPTDTQYF. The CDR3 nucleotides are TGTGCCAGCAGCTCGATAGCGGGGCCCACAGATACGCAGTATTTT.

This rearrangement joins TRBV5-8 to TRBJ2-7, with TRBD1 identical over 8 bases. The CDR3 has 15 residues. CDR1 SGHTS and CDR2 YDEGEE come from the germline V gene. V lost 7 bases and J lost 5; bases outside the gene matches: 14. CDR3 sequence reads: CASLQPGQGRHEQYF. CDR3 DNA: TGTGCCAGCCTTCAGCCAGGACAGGGTCGGCACGAGCAGTACTTC. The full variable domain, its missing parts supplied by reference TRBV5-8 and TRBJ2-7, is EAGVTQSPTHLIKTRGQQATLRCSPISGHTSVYWYQQALGLGLQFLLWYDEGEERNRGNFPPRFSGRQFPNYSSELNVNALELEDSALYLCASLQPGQGRHEQYFGPGTRLTVT.

The CDR3 DNA follows: TGTGCCAGCAGCGCCTTATTGGCTAGACTATACGAGCAGTACTTC. Its protein product is CASSALLARLYEQYF. J is TRBJ2-7 and V is TRBV11-2; tentative D call: TRBD2 (5 bases). CDR3 size: 15 residues. V lost 5 bases and J 4 bases, leaving 18 bases between the germline ends. The germline CDR1 and CDR2 sequences are SGHAT and FQNNGV. The entire variable domain, with the rest obtained from reference TRBV11-2 and TRBJ2-7, is as follows: EAGVAQSPRYKIIEKRQSVAFWCNPISGHATLYWYQQILGQGPKLLIQFQNNGVVDDSQLPKDRFSAERLKGVDSTLKIQPAKLEDSAVYLCASSALLARLYEQYFGPGTRLTVT.

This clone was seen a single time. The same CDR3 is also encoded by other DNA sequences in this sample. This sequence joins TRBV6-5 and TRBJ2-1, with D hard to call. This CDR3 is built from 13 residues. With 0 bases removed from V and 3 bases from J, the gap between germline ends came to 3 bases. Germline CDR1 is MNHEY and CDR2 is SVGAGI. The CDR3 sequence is CASSYSDYNEQFF. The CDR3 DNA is TGTGCCAGCAGTTACTCAGACTACAATGAGCAGTTCTTC.

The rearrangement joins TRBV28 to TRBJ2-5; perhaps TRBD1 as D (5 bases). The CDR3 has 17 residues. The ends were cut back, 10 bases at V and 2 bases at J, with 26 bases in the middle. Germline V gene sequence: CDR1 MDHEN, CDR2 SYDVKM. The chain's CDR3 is CATNSRRVGWTQETQYF. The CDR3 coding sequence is TGTGCCACCAACTCTCGTAGGGTGGGTTGGACACAAGAGACCCAGTACTTC.